This T cell receptor (beta chain) was recorded in a study of CD8+ T cells in alopecia areata. Stated treatment: oral pan-JAK inhibitor, 5-10 mg twice daily. Investigators isolated RNA and reverse transcribed it into cDNA to act as the sequencing template. Libraries were prepared by immunoSEQ multiplex PCR; TCRdb keeps only in-frame clonotypes and omits some of them. Of 150,000 to 200,000 clones in the sample, about 55% were seen once. The CDR3 runs 16 residues. The germline V gene encodes CDR1 SGHTA and CDR2 FQGNSA. V was clipped by 0 bases and J by 6 bases, with 17 bases between them. The receptor comes from a human donor with alopecia areata. Sequenced material: CD8+ T cells sorted from blood, taken at week 24, from a patient treated with tofacitinib. V and J are TRBV7-2 and TRBJ1-2; D perhaps matches TRBD1 (6 bases). As DNA, the CDR3 is TGTGCCAGCAGCTTAGCGCTCGTGGGAGGGGGTAATGGCTACACCTTC. Protein sequence: CASSLALVGGGNGYTF.